Listed here is a single TCR beta chain. The data were taken from a study of T cell responses to AZD1222 COVID-19 vaccine. Sequencing was performed with immunoSEQ multiplex PCR; in TCRdb, only in-frame clones are kept and a portion is missing. The sample gives about 120,000 clones, over 70% of which show up once; around 6% is in the top ten. There are 15 residues in the CDR3. CDR1 and CDR2 from the germline V gene are SEHNR and FQNEAQ (reference sequence). Germline trimming cut 3 bases from V and 7 bases from J; bases unmatched to any gene: 11. This receptor was obtained from an adult in good health. Sequencing used peripheral blood, obtained on day 0 of AZD1222 vaccination. The genes are TRBV7-9 and TRBJ1-1; 7 bases map to TRBD1. This chain's CDR3 is CASSFQGDRGLEAFF. The DNA for the CDR3 is TGTGCCAGCAGCTTCCAGGGGGACCGGGGTCTTGAAGCTTTCTTT.